This passage covers 26 T cell receptor beta chains from one sample sequenced in a study of cytomegalovirus exposure and HLA in healthy donors. Primers included in the PCR were 60 Vbeta and 13 Jbeta primers. Method: immunoSEQ multiplex PCR; TCRdb's copy keeps in-frame clones and lacks some. The sample holds about 86,000 clones, about 71% seen once. The sample comprised PBMCs. These receptor sequences come from a man aged 55 to 70 in good health and CMV-seronegative.

This clone was seen only a few times. The chain carries TRBV4-3 and TRBJ2-7; 10 nucleotides agree with TRBD1. V shed 6 bases, J shed 3 bases, and the junction held 2 bases outside the gene matches. The CDR3 sequence is 13 residues long. Per germline, CDR1 LGHNA and CDR2 YSLEER. CDR3 DNA: TGCGCCAGCAGTTGGGACAGGGGCTACGAGCAGTACTTC. It encodes CASSWDRGYEQYF.

The J gene is TRBJ1-4, the V gene TRBV29-1, with TRBD1 matching over 7 bases. CDR1 is SQVTM, CDR2 ANQGSEA, per germline. Trimming cost V 7 bases and J 0 bases; bases outside gene matches: 5. The CDR3 covers 14 residues. CDR3 DNA: TGCAGCGCCGGACAGGACGCAACTAATGAAAAACTGTTTTTT. Protein: CSAGQDATNEKLFF.

The V call is TRBV14, the J call TRBJ2-2; 8 bases agree with TRBD1. Germline V gene data show CDR1 as SGHDN and CDR2 as FVKESK. This CDR3 is 15 amino acids long. V was pared by 4 bases and J by 2 bases, with 3 bases of the junction left unmatched. Written as DNA, the CDR3 is TGTGCCAGCAGCCCTGACAGGGGTAACACCGGGGAGCTGTTTTTT. Its protein product is CASSPDRGNTGELFF.

The CDR3 protein is CASSPGGRKQETQYF. The CDR3 nucleotides read TGTGCCAGCAGCCCCGGGGGGAGGAAACAAGAGACCCAGTACTTC. This chain joins TRBV11-3 and TRBJ2-5; the match to TRBD2 covers 7 bases. The CDR3 extends over 15 amino acids. The germline gives CDR1 SGHNT, CDR2 YENEEA. V dropped 5 bases and J dropped 2; count of bases not matched to a gene: 8.

This chain uses TRBV4-3 with TRBJ1-6; 11 bases match TRBD1. J gave up 9 bases and V 2 bases, and 3 bases lay outside the gene matches. The CDR3 has 15 residues. The germline V gene has CDR1 LGHNA and CDR2 YSLEER. CDR3 nucleotides: TGCGCCAGCAGCCAACCCGGGACAGGGGGTTCACCCCTCCACTTT. It is translated as CASSQPGTGGSPLHF.

The sample holds a few counts of this clone. This sequence joins TRBV5-1 and TRBJ2-7; D ambiguous. The V end was cut by 4 bases, the J end by 3 bases, with 14 bases between. Germline CDR1 SGHRS, CDR2 YFSETQ. The CDR3 sequence is 14 residues long. In DNA, the CDR3 is TGCGCCAGCAGCCCCGGAAGCAACAGCTACGAGCAGTACTTC. Translating it yields CASSPGSNSYEQYF.

The chain uses TRBV14 and TRBJ2-3; 10 positions match TRBD2. Germline values: CDR1 SGHDN, CDR2 FVKESK. The trim removed 0 bases at V and 3 bases at J, leaving 9 bases unmatched. The CDR3 has 18 amino acids. The CDR3 is CASSQDPLAGASTDTQYF. The CDR3 region has the DNA TGTGCCAGCAGCCAAGATCCCCTAGCGGGGGCTTCGACAGATACGCAGTATTTT.

The chain couples TRBV30 to TRBJ1-2; TRBD1 matches 8 bases. The CDR3 has 12 amino acids. Looked up from germline, CDR1 is GTSNPN and CDR2 is SVGIG (reference sequence). V shed 1 base, J shed 8 bases, and the junction held 3 bases outside the gene matches. The CDR3 reads CAWSEPGGGYTF. The DNA for the CDR3 is TGTGCCTGGAGTGAACCAGGGGGCGGCTACACCTTC.

V gene TRBV18 combines with J gene TRBJ2-3; TRBD2 matches at 9 bases. The V segment lost 4 bases and the J segment 0 bases; nucleotides outside the gene matches: 5. The CDR3 sequence is 16 residues long. CDR1 is KGHSH and CDR2 is LQKENI in the germline V gene. In DNA form, the CDR3 reads TGTGCCAGCTCACGAGCGACTAGCGGTAGCACAGATACGCAGTATTTT. Its protein is CASSRATSGSTDTQYF. The full variable domain, its missing parts supplied by reference TRBV18 and TRBJ2-3, is NAGVMQNPRHLVRRRGQEARLRCSPMKGHSHVYWYRQLPEEGLKFMVYLQKENIIDESGMPKERFSAEFPKEGPSILRIQQVVRGDSAAYFCASSRATSGSTDTQYFGPGTRLTVL.

The chain combines TRBV6-4 with TRBJ2-3; TRBD2 might be the D (7 bases). The CDR3 spans 14 residues. The ends were cut back, 5 bases at V and 6 bases at J, with 15 bases in the middle. Germline V gene data show CDR1 as MRHNA and CDR2 as SNTAGT. CDR3 loop: CASSSFSGGDTQYF. CDR3 in DNA: TGTGCCAGCAGTAGTTTTTCGGGGGGCGATACGCAGTATTTT.

The chain combines TRBV6-6 with TRBJ1-2, with 7 bases aligning to TRBD1. J gave up 8 bases and V 0 bases, and 9 bases lay outside the gene matches. Germline V CDR1 and CDR2: MNHNY, SVGAGI (reference sequence). This CDR3 is built from 15 residues. The CDR3 sequence: CASSYSPGTDKGYTF. CDR3 sequence (DNA): TGTGCCAGCAGTTACTCTCCGGGGACAGACAAAGGCTACACCTTC.

This clone was seen only a few times. The J gene is TRBJ2-6, the V gene TRBV6-4, with D uncertain. Trimming took 0 bases from V and 2 from J, leaving 5 bases between them. Germline V gene lookup returns CDR1 MRHNA and CDR2 SNTAGT. The CDR3 covers 15 residues. Here the CDR3 reads CASSDSTTGANVLTF. The CDR3 DNA reads as TGTGCCAGCAGTGACTCGACAACTGGGGCCAACGTCCTGACTTTC.

The rearrangement joins TRBV27 to TRBJ2-2; no clear D gene. Germline-derived CDR1 and CDR2 are MNHEY and SMNVEV (reference sequence). V was pared by 1 base and J by 4 bases, with 10 bases between. The CDR3 covers 15 residues. CDR3 DNA sequence: TGTGCCAGCAGTTTATTCGGCCAGGCCACCGGGGAGCTGTTTTTT. As protein: CASSLFGQATGELFF.

The V call is TRBV7-2, the J call TRBJ2-7; no definite D call. Per germline, CDR1 SGHTA and CDR2 FQGNSA. The germline V and J ends were trimmed by 5 bases and 3 bases, with 11 bases remaining between them. CDR3 length: 13 amino acids. The CDR3 bases are TGTGCCAGCAGCCATCAATCCGGCTACGAGCAGTACTTC. Residues: CASSHQSGYEQYF.

The V gene is TRBV28, the J gene TRBJ2-7; weak D call: TRBD1 (6 bases). Trimming pared 6 bases from V and 5 bases from J, leaving 23 bases between. Per germline, CDR1 MDHEN and CDR2 SYDVKM. CDR3 length: 16 residues. CDR3 in DNA: TGTGCCAGCAGGGCCGAGAGAAGTTGGACAGAGGACGAGCAGTACTTC. It is translated as CASRAERSWTEDEQYF.

The chain is built from TRBV7-6 and TRBJ2-2; TRBD2 agrees at 14 bases. Trimming took 4 bases from V and 1 from J; bases not matched to a gene: 5. CDR3 length: 18 residues. Germline V gene lookup returns CDR1 SGHVS and CDR2 FNYEAQ. DNA of the CDR3: TGTGCCAGCAGCTCCCGACTAGCGGGAGGGCTGAACACCGGGGAGCTGTTTTTT. Amino acids: CASSSRLAGGLNTGELFF.

The chain links TRBV5-1 to TRBJ1-1; 9 bases map to TRBD1. Per the germline V gene, CDR1 is SGHRS and CDR2 is YFSETQ. After removal of 5 bases from V and 6 bases from J, the junction contained 8 bases not matched to a gene. The CDR3 runs to 14 residues. The chain's CDR3 is CASSSGTGMPEAFF. Here the CDR3 DNA reads TGCGCCAGCAGTTCAGGGACAGGGATGCCTGAAGCTTTCTTT.

This rearrangement joins TRBV29-1 to TRBJ2-5; TRBD1 matches at 8 bases. V was pared by 5 bases and J by 5 bases, with 4 bases of the junction left unmatched. This CDR3 spans 12 amino acids. Per germline, CDR1 SQVTM and CDR2 ANQGSEA. The DNA of the CDR3 is TGCAGCGTTCTACAGGGGGGTGAGACCCAGTACTTC. This gives the protein CSVLQGGETQYF.

This clone turned up a few times. This chain links TRBV6-5 with TRBJ2-7; the D gene is possibly TRBD2 (7 bases). CDR1 is MNHEY and CDR2 is SVGAGI in the germline V gene. The CDR3 sequence is 13 residues long. Trimming stripped 1 base from V and 5 bases from J, with 9 bases between. CDR3 residues: CASSYWRGHEQYF. CDR3 nucleotides: TGTGCCAGCAGTTACTGGCGGGGGCACGAGCAGTACTTC.

The chain recombines TRBV11-2 with TRBJ1-6, with 7 bases identical to TRBD1. CDR1 and CDR2 from the germline V gene are SGHAT and FQNNGV. Losses at the gene ends were 2 bases for V and 7 bases for J; bases not matched to a gene: 2. The CDR3 is 14 residues long. The CDR3 protein is CASSLTRGNSPLHF. The CDR3 DNA reads TGTGCCAGCAGCTTAACCAGGGGGAATTCACCCCTCCACTTT.

This clone showed up just a few times. This sequence joins TRBV13 and TRBJ2-5, with a possible D match to TRBD1 (6 bases). CDR1 and CDR2 from the germline V gene are PRHDT and FYEKMQ (reference sequence). V was clipped by 4 bases and J by 2 bases, with 14 bases between them. The CDR3 is 15 residues long. Written as DNA, the CDR3 is TGTGCCAGCAGCTACCAACAGGGCGAACAAGAGACCCAGTACTTC. As protein: CASSYQQGEQETQYF. Combining the CDR3 with reference TRBV13 and TRBJ2-5 gives the whole variable domain AAGVIQSPRHLIKEKRETATLKCYPIPRHDTVYWYQQGPGQDPQFLISFYEKMQSDKGSIPDRFSAQQFSDYHSELNMSSLELGDSALYFCASSYQQGEQETQYFGPGTRLLVL.

CDR3 region: CASSEIGGNTEAFF. CDR3 coding DNA: TGTGCCAGCAGCGAAATAGGGGGGAACACTGAAGCTTTCTTT. The J gene is TRBJ1-1, the V gene TRBV4-2; TRBD1 is a possible D gene (6 bases). The CDR3 contains 14 residues. V lost 5 bases and J lost 1, with 11 bases in between. Germline CDR1 reads LGHNA; CDR2 reads YNFKEQ.

Regarding this clone: Germline and junction disagree at one end, which may indicate a read error. V and J are TRBV28 and TRBJ2-7; 11 nucleotides agree with TRBD1. Germline V gene data show CDR1 as MDHEN and CDR2 as SYDVKM. There are 14 residues in the CDR3. DNA of the CDR3: TGCTCGATCGGACAGGGGGCCATCACCTACGAGCAGTACTTC. Its protein is CSIGQGAITYEQYF.

The chain carries TRBV30 and TRBJ2-7; D gene unclear. Germline V lookup: CDR1 GTSNPN, CDR2 SVGIG (reference sequence). Between the trimmed V and J ends, which lost 0 bases and 8 bases, there was a span of 8 bases. The CDR3 consists of 11 residues. CDR3 DNA sequence: TGTGCCTGGAGTGTAAGAAGCCAGCAGTACTTC. Its protein is CAWSVRSQQYF.

The chain has TRBV7-2 and TRBJ2-2, with D perhaps TRBD1 (6 bases). Looked up from germline, CDR1 is SGHTA and CDR2 is FQGNSA. The V and J ends lost 5 bases and 6 bases respectively, with 10 bases between them. The length of the CDR3 is 13 residues. The CDR3 sequence: CASSPEGAGELFF. The DNA of the CDR3 is TGTGCCAGCAGCCCAGAGGGGGCCGGGGAGCTGTTTTTT.

The chain has TRBV5-1 and TRBJ1-1; D gene uncertain. This CDR3 region has 14 residues. Between the trimmed V and J ends, which lost 0 bases and 4 bases, there was a span of 10 bases. In germline, CDR1 is SGHRS, CDR2 YFSETQ. The CDR3, as DNA: TGCGCCAGCAGCTTGGACGGGGAAGGCACTGAAGCTTTCTTT. Amino acid sequence: CASSLDGEGTEAFF.